The 23 T cell receptor beta chains below were found in one sample sequenced in a study of cytomegalovirus exposure and HLA in healthy donors. The study ran its PCR with 60 Vbeta and 13 Jbeta primers. Only in-frame clones appear in the TCRdb table, and some are missing; sequencing was by immunoSEQ multiplex PCR. The data hold more than 75,000 clones, with approximately 74% observed a single time. The sample taken for sequencing was PBMCs. These receptors came from a man in his forties in good health and CMV-seropositive.

The V and J genes are TRBV11-2 and TRBJ2-3; TRBD2 aligns across 10 bases. The CDR3 length is 17 residues. Germline V lookup: CDR1 SGHAT, CDR2 FQNNGV. V lost 5 bases and J lost 0; bases outside the gene matches: 8. CDR3 residues: CASSPRTSGFSTDTQYF. Written as DNA, the CDR3 is TGTGCCAGCAGCCCCCGGACTAGCGGCTTTAGCACAGATACGCAGTATTTT.

The chain is built from TRBV28 and TRBJ2-5; tentatively, D is TRBD2 (5 bases). The V end lost 1 base, the J end lost 1 base, and 7 bases lay between the germline ends. CDR3 length: 14 residues. From germline, CDR1 is MDHEN and CDR2 SYDVKM. CDR3 in DNA: TGTGCCAGCAGTTTATTAAGCGGCCAAGAGACCCAGTACTTC. Its translation is CASSLLSGQETQYF.

The sample holds a few counts of this clone. The chain has TRBV12-5 and TRBJ2-3, with 8 nucleotides matching TRBD1. V dropped 5 bases and J dropped 6; count of bases not matched to a gene: 7. CDR3 length: 14 amino acids. Germline-derived CDR1 and CDR2 are LGHNT and FRNRAP. CDR3 loop: CASGEAGGYDTQYF. CDR3 in DNA: TGTGCTAGTGGTGAGGCAGGGGGCTATGATACGCAGTATTTT.

The rearrangement links TRBV19 to TRBJ1-4; D is uncertain. Trimming pared 9 bases from V and 4 bases from J, leaving 21 bases between. The CDR3 has 16 residues. The germline V gene encodes CDR1 LNHDA and CDR2 SQIVND (reference sequence). This CDR3 is CARAFSDPRVNEKLFF. The CDR3 region has the DNA TGTGCCAGGGCGTTCAGCGACCCGAGAGTTAATGAAAAACTGTTTTTT.

In its sample, this clone was seen once. The rearrangement uses TRBV6-6 and TRBJ2-5, with a weak D call TRBD2 (5 bases). Germline loops: CDR1 MNHNY, CDR2 SVGAGI (reference sequence). The CDR3 sequence is 14 residues long. Between the trimmed V and J ends, which lost 2 bases and 5 bases, there was a span of 12 bases. CDR3 bases: TGTGCCAGCAGTTACCGAGGGCTTGGGGAGACCCAGTACTTC. Protein sequence: CASSYRGLGETQYF.

CDR3 nucleotides: TGTGCCAGCAATAGCGGGAGGGACCCCCACGAGCAGTACTTC. It yields the protein CASNSGRDPHEQYF. The chain is built from TRBV27 and TRBJ2-7, with 11 bases fitting TRBD2. The CDR3 length is 14 residues. CDR1 and CDR2 (germline): MNHEY, SMNVEV (reference sequence). The trim removed 7 bases at V and 5 bases at J, leaving 7 bases unmatched.

V gene TRBV7-6 combines with J gene TRBJ1-1; 9 positions match TRBD1. Germline V gene lookup returns CDR1 SGHVS and CDR2 FNYEAQ. This CDR3 is 13 amino acids long. V dropped 6 bases and J dropped 3; count of bases not matched to a gene: 2. CDR3 protein: CASRRDRDTEAFF. CDR3 DNA: TGTGCCAGCAGGAGGGACAGGGACACTGAAGCTTTCTTT. The whole variable domain, filled in from reference TRBV7-6 and TRBJ1-1, reads GAGVSQSPRYKVTKRGQDVALRCDPISGHVSLYWYRQALGQGPEFLTYFNYEAQQDKSGLPNDRFSAERPEGSISTLTIQRTEQRDSAMYRCASRRDRDTEAFFGQGTRLTVV.

The chain joins TRBV6-1 to TRBJ2-2; D possibly corresponds to TRBD2 (6 bases). Germline V gene sequence: CDR1 MNHNS, CDR2 SASEGT. The CDR3 spans 12 residues. V shed 6 bases and J shed 6 bases, with 8 bases lying between them. CDR3 DNA sequence: TGTGCCAGCAGGGACTATTCCGGGGAGCTGTTTTTT. Protein sequence: CASRDYSGELFF.

This clone was observed a few times. The chain uses TRBV9 and TRBJ1-3; TRBD1 matches 10 bases. This CDR3 contains 18 residues. V was clipped by 4 bases and J by 0 bases; unmatched bases: 10. CDR1 and CDR2 from the germline V gene are SGDLS and YYNGEE. The CDR3 region is CASSRGQGKDPSGNTIYF. CDR3 sequence (DNA): TGTGCCAGCAGCAGGGGACAGGGGAAAGATCCCTCTGGAAACACCATATATTTT. Filled out from reference TRBV9 and TRBJ1-3, the complete variable domain reads DSGVTQTPKHLITATGQRVTLRCSPRSGDLSVYWYQQSLDQGLQFLIQYYNGEERAKGNILERFSAQQFPDLHSELNLSSLELGDSALYFCASSRGQGKDPSGNTIYFGEGSWLTVV.

CDR3 region: CAGNTQTSGVYEQYF. The CDR3 coding sequence is TGTGCCGGAAATACCCAGACTAGCGGGGTTTACGAGCAGTACTTC. V is TRBV30 and J is TRBJ2-7; 11 bases map to TRBD2. From germline, CDR1 is GTSNPN and CDR2 SVGIG (reference sequence). The V segment lost 8 bases and the J segment 4 bases; nucleotides outside the gene matches: 13. The CDR3 consists of 15 residues.

The chain recombines TRBV9 with TRBJ2-7, with TRBD2 matching 8 bases. V dropped 2 bases and J dropped 6; count of bases not matched to a gene: 25. Germline assignment: CDR1 SGDLS and CDR2 YYNGEE. CDR3 length: 20 residues. The CDR3 here is CASSVRALERAGTRRSEQYF. The CDR3 DNA sequence: TGTGCCAGCAGCGTGAGGGCTCTAGAGAGGGCCGGGACTAGAAGATCCGAGCAGTACTTC.

The rearrangement uses TRBV11-2 and TRBJ2-7, with 7 nucleotides matching TRBD1. V lost 4 bases and J lost 2; bases outside the gene matches: 5. Germline V gene lookup returns CDR1 SGHAT and CDR2 FQNNGV. This CDR3 has 14 residues. The CDR3 DNA reads as TGTGCCAGCAGCTACAGAGACAGGGCCTACGAGCAGTACTTC. This translates into CASSYRDRAYEQYF.

This clone was detected once. V gene TRBV30 combines with J gene TRBJ1-4; TRBD1 matches at 8 bases. V shed 0 bases and J 2 bases; nucleotides not matched to a gene: 2. This CDR3 is built from 15 residues. Looked up from germline, CDR1 is GTSNPN and CDR2 is SVGIG (reference sequence). This chain's CDR3 is CAWSVAGGTNEKLFF. The DNA for the CDR3 is TGTGCCTGGAGTGTAGCAGGGGGCACTAATGAAAAACTGTTTTTT. The entire variable domain, with the rest obtained from reference TRBV30 and TRBJ1-4, is as follows: SQTIHQWPATLVQPVGSPLSLECTVEGTSNPNLYWYRQAAGRGLQLLFYSVGIGQISSEVPQNLSASRPQDRQFILSSKKLLLSDSGFYLCAWSVAGGTNEKLFFGSGTQLSVL.

This chain joins TRBV30 and TRBJ2-5; D uncertain. Matching the DNA end better, TRBJ2-7 makes the J call doubtful. The length of the CDR3 is 13 residues. The V gene's germline CDR1 is GTSNPN and CDR2 SVGIG (reference sequence). The DNA for the CDR3 is TGTGCCTGGAGTGTAAAAGCGTTTGACGAGCAGTACTTC. Translation: CAWSVKAFDEQYF.

V and J are TRBV2 and TRBJ1-5, with D possibly matching TRBD1 (5 bases). The germline V gene encodes CDR1 SNHLY and CDR2 FYNNEI. V was trimmed by 1 base and J by 9 bases, leaving 16 bases between them. The CDR3 runs 15 residues. This CDR3 is CASSEDSAIRVPQHF. CDR3 DNA: TGTGCCAGCAGTGAAGATTCGGCTATCAGGGTGCCCCAGCATTTT. Filled out from reference TRBV2 and TRBJ1-5, the complete variable domain reads EPEVTQTPSHQVTQMGQEVILRCVPISNHLYFYWYRQILGQKVEFLVSFYNNEISEKSEIFDDQFSVERPDGSNFTLKIRSTKLEDSAMYFCASSEDSAIRVPQHFGDGTRLSIL.

V usage is TRBV9 and J usage is TRBJ2-3; D is uncertain. Germline V gene data show CDR1 as SGDLS and CDR2 as YYNGEE. CDR3 length: 17 residues. V gave up 0 bases and J gave up 1 base, with 15 bases separating them. CDR3: CASSVEESTRGTDTQYF. DNA of the CDR3: TGTGCCAGCAGCGTAGAGGAAAGTACTCGGGGCACAGATACGCAGTATTTT.

The J gene is TRBJ2-3, the V gene TRBV5-1; TRBD2 is a possible D gene (5 bases). In germline, CDR1 is SGHRS, CDR2 YFSETQ. The CDR3 runs 12 residues. V lost 4 bases and J 4 bases, leaving 7 bases between the germline ends. CDR3 nucleotide sequence: TGCGCCAGCAGCCGGGATGCAGATACGCAGTATTTT. Amino acid sequence: CASSRDADTQYF.

The table lists this clone with many counts. The CDR3 loop is CASRPPGQTNYGYTF. DNA of the CDR3: TGTGCCAGCAGGCCCCCCGGACAGACTAACTATGGCTACACCTTC. The V and J genes are TRBV7-2 and TRBJ1-2; the D gene is possibly TRBD1 (6 bases). CDR1 is SGHTA, CDR2 FQGNSA, per germline. The CDR3 covers 15 residues. Trimming shortened V by 6 bases and J by 0 bases, and 14 bases separated the two germline ends.

The CDR3 DNA reads TGCGCCAGCAGCCGAGAGACAGGGGTGGTCGCTAATGAAAAACTGTTTTTT. Translated, it gives CASSRETGVVANEKLFF. The chain links TRBV4-3 to TRBJ1-4; TRBD1 agrees at 8 bases. Looked up from germline, CDR1 is LGHNA and CDR2 is YSLEER. The junction had 10 bases not matched to a gene; V was cut back by 4 bases and J by 3 bases. The CDR3 extends over 17 amino acids.

The chain links TRBV5-1 to TRBJ2-1; possibly TRBD2 for D (6 bases). There are 12 residues in the CDR3. Trimming took off 4 bases at V and 9 bases at J, with 11 bases between the two ends. Germline values: CDR1 SGHRS, CDR2 YFSETQ. The CDR3 nucleotides are TGCGCCAGCAGCCCCCCCGGGAGTGAGCAGTTCTTC. Amino acid sequence: CASSPPGSEQFF.

V is TRBV29-1 and J is TRBJ2-7, with TRBD1 matching 8 bases. This CDR3 region has 16 residues. The V and J ends lost 7 bases and 1 base, in that order; junction bases with no gene match: 15. Germline CDR1 reads SQVTM; CDR2 reads ANQGSEA. The DNA of the CDR3 is TGCAGCGCTAGCCGACCCCAGGGGGCGCATTCCTACGAGCAGTACTTC. This codes for CSASRPQGAHSYEQYF.

This clone has more than one count but fewer than ten. V and J are TRBV5-1 and TRBJ2-5; tentative D call: TRBD1 (5 bases). Germline V gene sequence: CDR1 SGHRS, CDR2 YFSETQ. The CDR3 is 15 amino acids. V was pared by 4 bases and J by 2 bases, with 15 bases between. CDR3: CASSRSGASQETQYF. DNA for the CDR3: TGCGCCAGCAGCCGGAGTGGGGCTTCACAAGAGACCCAGTACTTC.

The chain employs TRBV9 and TRBJ1-2, with 8 bases identical to TRBD1. This CDR3 is 16 amino acids long. Germline assignment: CDR1 SGDLS and CDR2 YYNGEE. The junction had 8 bases not matched to a gene; V was cut back by 4 bases and J by 0 bases. The CDR3 spells CASSLLDRVANYGYTF. In DNA, the CDR3 is TGTGCCAGCAGCCTACTGGACAGGGTAGCTAACTATGGCTACACCTTC.